This is a list of T cell receptor beta chains from one sample in a study of chemoradiotherapy in HPV16-positive cancers. Using immunoSEQ multiplex PCR, the repertoire was profiled, and TCRdb retains in-frame clones only, with some absent. The sample has fewer than 25,000 clones, over 60% seen once. The material was obtained from a patient who underwent chemoradiotherapy. All receptors come from a human donor with HPV-associated anogenital cancer. Each CDR3 is given with its conserved first and last residue. D genes are given only for firm matches. Some rows mark clone size as missing; the rest say once, few, many or name a class of expanded clone.

v_gene: TRBV7-9; d_gene: -; j_gene: TRBJ2-1; abundance: -; len: 11; CDR3nt: TGTGCCAGCAGCTTAAGACATGAGCAGTTCTTC; CDR3aa: CASSLRHEQFF
v_gene: TRBV15; d_gene: TRBD1; j_gene: TRBJ2-7; abundance: -; len: 19; CDR3nt: TGTGCCACCAGCAGATCCCTACTTCCCGGACAGGGGGCCCCCTACGAGCAGTACTTC; CDR3aa: CATSRSLLPGQGAPYEQYF
v_gene: TRBV11-2; d_gene: TRBD1; j_gene: TRBJ2-5; abundance: -; len: 12; CDR3nt: TGTGCCAGCAGCCCCCGGACAGGCCAGCAGTACTTC; CDR3aa: CASSPRTGQQYF
v_gene: TRBV5-4; d_gene: TRBD1; j_gene: TRBJ2-7; abundance: -; len: 13; CDR3nt: TGTGCCAGCAGCTCCAGGGGGCTGAGCGAGCAGTACTTC; CDR3aa: CASSSRGLSEQYF
v_gene: TRBV6-5; d_gene: TRBD1; j_gene: TRBJ2-7; abundance: few; len: 15; CDR3nt: TGTGCCAGCAGTAAACCGGGACAGGTTTTCCACGAGCAGTACTTC; CDR3aa: CASSKPGQVFHEQYF
v_gene: TRBV30; d_gene: -; j_gene: TRBJ1-1; abundance: once; len: 14; CDR3nt: TGTGCCTGGAGCCCGGGGTCATTTAACACTGAAGCTTTCTTT; CDR3aa: CAWSPGSFNTEAFF
v_gene: TRBV5-4; d_gene: TRBD2; j_gene: TRBJ2-2; abundance: -; len: 16; CDR3nt: TGTGCCAGCAGCTCAGTAGGGACTAGCGGCACCGGGGAGCTGTTTTTT; CDR3aa: CASSSVGTSGTGELFF
v_gene: TRBV28; d_gene: -; j_gene: TRBJ2-3; abundance: -; len: 16; CDR3nt: TGTGCCAGCAGTTTTGCAGACTCCTACTTCACAGATACGCAGTATTTT; CDR3aa: CASSFADSYFTDTQYF
v_gene: TRBV6-1; d_gene: -; j_gene: TRBJ1-2; abundance: -; len: 13; CDR3nt: TGTGCCAGCAGCGTGGGACAAAAGGGTGGCTACACCTTC; CDR3aa: CASSVGQKGGYTF
v_gene: TRBV28; d_gene: -; j_gene: TRBJ1-1; abundance: -; len: 13; CDR3nt: TGTGCCAGCAGCTTATCTGGGAGCACTGAAGCTTTCTTT; CDR3aa: CASSLSGSTEAFF
v_gene: TRBV4-1; d_gene: -; j_gene: TRBJ2-1; abundance: -; len: 16; CDR3nt: TGCGCCAGCAGCCAAGTGCCGGGAAGCTCCTACAATGAGCAGTTCTTC; CDR3aa: CASSQVPGSSYNEQFF
v_gene: TRBV4-1; d_gene: -; j_gene: TRBJ1-5; abundance: few; len: 16; CDR3nt: TGCGCCAGCAGCCAAGGCCCCGACAGGTACAATCAGCCCCAGCATTTT; CDR3aa: CASSQGPDRYNQPQHF
v_gene: TRBV12-5; d_gene: -; j_gene: TRBJ1-2; abundance: -; len: 16; CDR3nt: TGTGCTAGTGGTTTGGTACCATGGGGGCTCCTCCATGGCTACACCTTC; CDR3aa: CASGLVPWGLLHGYTF
v_gene: TRBV5-4; d_gene: -; j_gene: TRBJ2-7; abundance: -; len: 13; CDR3nt: TGTGCCAGCAGCTTGGGGTCCTTTGGCGAGCAGTACTTC; CDR3aa: CASSLGSFGEQYF
v_gene: TRBV4-1; d_gene: TRBD1; j_gene: TRBJ2-3; abundance: -; len: 15; CDR3nt: TGCGCCAGCAGCCAAGGGACAGGGGGCGGGTATACGCAGTATTTT; CDR3aa: CASSQGTGGGYTQYF
v_gene: TRBV6-1; d_gene: -; j_gene: TRBJ2-7; abundance: -; len: 15; CDR3nt: TGTGCCAGCAGTGCTTCTACCGGGGCCGGGCGGGAGCAGTACTTC; CDR3aa: CASSASTGAGREQYF
v_gene: TRBV30; d_gene: TRBD1; j_gene: TRBJ2-7; abundance: once; len: 13; CDR3nt: TGTGCCTGGAGACAGGGGCGCTCCTACGAGCAGTACTTC; CDR3aa: CAWRQGRSYEQYF
v_gene: TRBV6-1; d_gene: -; j_gene: TRBJ1-5; abundance: few; len: 15; CDR3nt: TGTGCCAGCAATAGGGACCCGGGAGGGGTTCAGCCCCAGCATTTT; CDR3aa: CASNRDPGGVQPQHF
v_gene: TRBV30; d_gene: -; j_gene: TRBJ2-7; abundance: -; len: 12; CDR3nt: TGTGCCTGGAGCAGGGGTCTATACGAGCAGTACTTC; CDR3aa: CAWSRGLYEQYF
v_gene: TRBV28; d_gene: -; j_gene: TRBJ2-1; abundance: -; len: 12; CDR3nt: TGTGCCAGCAGTTTTGATGTGTCAGAGCAGTTCTTC; CDR3aa: CASSFDVSEQFF
v_gene: TRBV5-6; d_gene: -; j_gene: TRBJ1-1; abundance: large; len: 13; CDR3nt: TGTGCCAGCAGCCCACGGGGTATAACTGAAGCTTTCTTT; CDR3aa: CASSPRGITEAFF
v_gene: TRBV15; d_gene: -; j_gene: TRBJ2-3; abundance: -; len: 12; CDR3nt: TGTGCCACCAGCTCTCGCACAGATACGCAGTATTTT; CDR3aa: CATSSRTDTQYF
v_gene: TRBV5-1; d_gene: -; j_gene: TRBJ1-4; abundance: -; len: 18; CDR3nt: TGCGCCAGCAGCTTGGCGTTGGGGGGTGCTGCAACTAATGAAAAACTGTTTTTT; CDR3aa: CASSLALGGAATNEKLFF
v_gene: TRBV28; d_gene: -; j_gene: TRBJ1-5; abundance: once; len: 12; CDR3nt: TGTGCCAGCAAGGCAGGGTTGAAGCCCCAGCATTTT; CDR3aa: CASKAGLKPQHF
v_gene: TRBV5-1; d_gene: TRBD1; j_gene: TRBJ1-6; abundance: -; len: 16; CDR3nt: TGCGCCAGCAGCCCCTACGGGGGACAGAATAATTCACCCCTCCACTTT; CDR3aa: CASSPYGGQNNSPLHF
v_gene: TRBV27; d_gene: -; j_gene: TRBJ1-1; abundance: -; len: 13; CDR3nt: TGTGCCAGCAGGGTCCGGGACGACACTGAAGCTTTCTTT; CDR3aa: CASRVRDDTEAFF
v_gene: TRBV19; d_gene: -; j_gene: TRBJ1-1; abundance: -; len: 13; CDR3nt: TGTGCCAGTAGAACCCGAGGGGGGGAGGTAGCTTTCTTT; CDR3aa: CASRTRGGEVAFF
v_gene: TRBV4-3; d_gene: -; j_gene: TRBJ2-2; abundance: -; len: 14; CDR3nt: TGCGCCAGCAGCCAGGAGGGCCGGACCGGGGAGCTGTTTTTT; CDR3aa: CASSQEGRTGELFF
v_gene: TRBV30; d_gene: TRBD2; j_gene: TRBJ2-7; abundance: -; len: 13; CDR3nt: TGTGCCTGGAGCCAAACGGGGGGGAGCGAGCAGTACTTC; CDR3aa: CAWSQTGGSEQYF
v_gene: TRBV29-1; d_gene: -; j_gene: TRBJ2-5; abundance: -; len: 13; CDR3nt: TGCAGCGTTTTAAGGGACGGCCCAGAGACCCAGTACTTC; CDR3aa: CSVLRDGPETQYF
v_gene: TRBV15; d_gene: TRBD2; j_gene: TRBJ2-5; abundance: -; len: 14; CDR3nt: TGTGCCTCGAGCCGGGGGGGCCTTCGGGAGACCCAGTACTTC; CDR3aa: CASSRGGLRETQYF
v_gene: TRBV4-1; d_gene: -; j_gene: TRBJ2-2; abundance: -; len: 15; CDR3nt: TGCGCCAGCAGCCATGCCTGGGGTAGGACCGGGGAGCTGTTTTTT; CDR3aa: CASSHAWGRTGELFF
v_gene: TRBV10-2; d_gene: -; j_gene: TRBJ1-6; abundance: -; len: 14; CDR3nt: TGCGCCAGCGATACCGTACATGGGAATTCACCCCTCCACTTT; CDR3aa: CASDTVHGNSPLHF
v_gene: TRBV10-3; d_gene: TRBD1; j_gene: TRBJ1-5; abundance: few; len: 12; CDR3nt: TGTGCCATCAGTAGGGACAGGGAACCCCAGCATTTT; CDR3aa: CAISRDREPQHF
v_gene: TRBV7-9; d_gene: -; j_gene: TRBJ2-2; abundance: -; len: 14; CDR3nt: TGTGCCAGCAGCTTAAACAGTAACACCGGGGAGCTGTTTTTT; CDR3aa: CASSLNSNTGELFF
v_gene: TRBV9; d_gene: TRBD1; j_gene: TRBJ2-2; abundance: -; len: 14; CDR3nt: TGTGCCAGCAGCTTCGACAGGGGGGTCGGGGAGCTGTTTTTT; CDR3aa: CASSFDRGVGELFF
v_gene: TRBV5-1; d_gene: -; j_gene: TRBJ1-6; abundance: -; len: 14; CDR3nt: TGCGCCAGCAGCTTGGGAGGATGGAATTCACCCCTCCACTTT; CDR3aa: CASSLGGWNSPLHF
v_gene: TRBV19; d_gene: -; j_gene: TRBJ1-2; abundance: -; len: 14; CDR3nt: TGTGCCAGTAGTATACGAGGAGAGAACTATGGCTACACCTTC; CDR3aa: CASSIRGENYGYTF
v_gene: TRBV7-2; d_gene: -; j_gene: TRBJ1-3; abundance: -; len: 13; CDR3nt: TGTGCCAGCAGCTTGATTCGGGGAAACACCATATATTTT; CDR3aa: CASSLIRGNTIYF
v_gene: TRBV6-1; d_gene: TRBD1; j_gene: TRBJ1-1; abundance: once; len: 14; CDR3nt: TGTGCCAGCAGTGTGCAGGGGGCAAGCACTGAAGCTTTCTTT; CDR3aa: CASSVQGASTEAFF
v_gene: TRBV11-3; d_gene: -; j_gene: TRBJ1-4; abundance: -; len: 14; CDR3nt: TGTGCCAGCAGCTCTTCGACCGGGAGCGAAAAACTGTTTTTT; CDR3aa: CASSSSTGSEKLFF
v_gene: TRBV9; d_gene: -; j_gene: TRBJ2-7; abundance: -; len: 15; CDR3nt: TGTGCCAGCAGCGTAGGAGGCAGGGTAGAGGGCGAGCAGTACTTC; CDR3aa: CASSVGGRVEGEQYF
v_gene: TRBV5-4; d_gene: TRBD1; j_gene: TRBJ1-3; abundance: -; len: 14; CDR3nt: TGTGCCAGCAGCCAGGACAGGGCTGGAAACACCATATATTTT; CDR3aa: CASSQDRAGNTIYF
v_gene: TRBV4-3; d_gene: TRBD2; j_gene: TRBJ2-3; abundance: -; len: 17; CDR3nt: TGCGCCAGCAGCCAACAAGGGGGACTAGCGGGAGGAGATACGCAGTATTTT; CDR3aa: CASSQQGGLAGGDTQYF
v_gene: TRBV27; d_gene: -; j_gene: TRBJ1-5; abundance: -; len: 13; CDR3nt: TGTGCCAGCAGTTTCAGTAGCAATCAGCCCCAGCATTTT; CDR3aa: CASSFSSNQPQHF
v_gene: TRBV5-1; d_gene: -; j_gene: TRBJ2-3; abundance: -; len: 14; CDR3nt: TGCGCCAGCAGCTTGCAGCAGTCCGGGGGAACGCAGTATTTT; CDR3aa: CASSLQQSGGTQYF
v_gene: TRBV5-4; d_gene: -; j_gene: TRBJ2-7; abundance: -; len: 14; CDR3nt: TGTGCCAGCAGCTTGGATGGGCCACCCTACGAGCAGTACTTC; CDR3aa: CASSLDGPPYEQYF
v_gene: TRBV27; d_gene: -; j_gene: TRBJ2-7; abundance: -; len: 13; CDR3nt: TGTGCCAGCAGTTACAGGCCCTCCTACGAGCAGTACTTC; CDR3aa: CASSYRPSYEQYF
v_gene: TRBV18; d_gene: -; j_gene: TRBJ2-6; abundance: once; len: 17; CDR3nt: TGTGCCAGCTCACCAAACGAAGGCCGCTCTGGGGCCAACGTCCTGACTTTC; CDR3aa: CASSPNEGRSGANVLTF
v_gene: TRBV15; d_gene: -; j_gene: TRBJ1-4; abundance: -; len: 14; CDR3nt: TGTGCCACCAGCAGGACAAGAGGCGATGAAAAACTGTTTTTT; CDR3aa: CATSRTRGDEKLFF
v_gene: TRBV7-8; d_gene: -; j_gene: TRBJ1-1; abundance: -; len: 15; CDR3nt: TGTGCCAGCAGCTTAGGCGCCAGGGGTTTTCCTGAAGCTTTCTTT; CDR3aa: CASSLGARGFPEAFF
v_gene: TRBV5-1; d_gene: -; j_gene: TRBJ2-5; abundance: -; len: 15; CDR3nt: TGCGCCAGCAGCTTGGATCCAGTGGGCGGGAAGCCCCAGTACTTC; CDR3aa: CASSLDPVGGKPQYF
v_gene: TRBV7-8; d_gene: TRBD1; j_gene: TRBJ1-6; abundance: -; len: 14; CDR3nt: TGTGCCAGCAGCTTCGGACAGGATAATTCACCCCTCCACTTT; CDR3aa: CASSFGQDNSPLHF
v_gene: TRBV5-1; d_gene: TRBD1; j_gene: TRBJ2-1; abundance: -; len: 16; CDR3nt: TGCGCCAGCATACAGGGGGGAGGACAGTCCTACAATGAGCAGTTCTTC; CDR3aa: CASIQGGGQSYNEQFF
v_gene: TRBV2; d_gene: -; j_gene: TRBJ1-6; abundance: few; len: 15; CDR3nt: TGTGCCAGCAGTGAAAGGATGAAGGGTCAGTCACCCCTCCACTTT; CDR3aa: CASSERMKGQSPLHF
v_gene: TRBV7-3; d_gene: -; j_gene: TRBJ2-6; abundance: few; len: 17; CDR3nt: TGTGCCAGCAGCTTATCTCCAGGACCCTCTGGGGCCAACGTCCTGACTTTC; CDR3aa: CASSLSPGPSGANVLTF
v_gene: TRBV7-9; d_gene: -; j_gene: TRBJ2-2; abundance: once; len: 18; CDR3nt: TGTGCCAGCAGCACCCTGACCGTCACCACCTCGAACACCGGGGAGCTGTTTTTT; CDR3aa: CASSTLTVTTSNTGELFF
v_gene: TRBV6-5; d_gene: TRBD1; j_gene: TRBJ1-2; abundance: few; len: 13; CDR3nt: TGTGCCAGCAGACTACAGGGGTATGGGGGCTACACCTTC; CDR3aa: CASRLQGYGGYTF
v_gene: TRBV27; d_gene: -; j_gene: TRBJ1-2; abundance: -; len: 14; CDR3nt: TGTGCCAGCAGTTCAGACTTAGCTAACTATGGCTACACCTTC; CDR3aa: CASSSDLANYGYTF
v_gene: TRBV28; d_gene: -; j_gene: TRBJ2-6; abundance: -; len: 13; CDR3nt: TGTGCCAGCAGTTTCTCTGGGGCCAACGTCCTGACTTTC; CDR3aa: CASSFSGANVLTF